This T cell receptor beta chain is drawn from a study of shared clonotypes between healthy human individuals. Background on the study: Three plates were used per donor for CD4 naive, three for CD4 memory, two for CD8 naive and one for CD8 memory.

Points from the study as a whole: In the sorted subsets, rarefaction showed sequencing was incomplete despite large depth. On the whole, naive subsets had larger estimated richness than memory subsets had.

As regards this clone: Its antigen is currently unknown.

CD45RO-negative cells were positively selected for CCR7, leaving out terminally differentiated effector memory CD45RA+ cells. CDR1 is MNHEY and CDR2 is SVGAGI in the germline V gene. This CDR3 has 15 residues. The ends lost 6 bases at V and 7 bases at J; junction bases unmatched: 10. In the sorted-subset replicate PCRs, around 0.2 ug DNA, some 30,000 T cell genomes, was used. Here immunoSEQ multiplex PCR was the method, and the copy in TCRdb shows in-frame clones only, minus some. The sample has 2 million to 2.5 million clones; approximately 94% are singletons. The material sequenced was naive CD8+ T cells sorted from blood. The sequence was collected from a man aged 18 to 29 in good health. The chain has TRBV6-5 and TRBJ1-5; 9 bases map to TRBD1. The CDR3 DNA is TGTGCCAGCAGCCGCACAGGGGGCGCCTTACAGCCCCAGCATTTT. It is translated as CASSRTGGALQPQHF.